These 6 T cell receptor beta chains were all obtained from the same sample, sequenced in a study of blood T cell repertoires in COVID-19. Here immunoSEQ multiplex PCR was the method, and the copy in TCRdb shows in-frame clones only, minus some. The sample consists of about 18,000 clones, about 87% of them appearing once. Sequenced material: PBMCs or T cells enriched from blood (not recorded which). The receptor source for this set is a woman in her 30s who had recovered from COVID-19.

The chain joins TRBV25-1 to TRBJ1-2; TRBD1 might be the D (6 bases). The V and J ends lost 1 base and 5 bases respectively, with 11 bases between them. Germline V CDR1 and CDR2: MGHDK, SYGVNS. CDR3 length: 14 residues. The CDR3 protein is CASSESGQFYGYTF. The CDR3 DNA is TGTGCCAGCAGTGAATCGGGACAATTTTATGGCTACACCTTC.

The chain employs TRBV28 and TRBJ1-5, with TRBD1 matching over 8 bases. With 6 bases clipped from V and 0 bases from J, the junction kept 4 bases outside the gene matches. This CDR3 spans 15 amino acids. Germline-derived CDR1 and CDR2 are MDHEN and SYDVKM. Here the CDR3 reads CASSRQGSSNQPQHF. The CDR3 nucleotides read TGTGCCAGCAGCCGACAGGGGTCTAGCAATCAGCCCCAGCATTTT.

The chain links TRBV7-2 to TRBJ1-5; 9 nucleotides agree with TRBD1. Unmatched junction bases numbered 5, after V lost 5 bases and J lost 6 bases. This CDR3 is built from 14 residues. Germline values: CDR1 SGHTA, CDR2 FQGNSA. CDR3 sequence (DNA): TGTGCCAGCAGCGAAGACAGGGGGGGTCAGCCCCAGCATTTT. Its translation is CASSEDRGGQPQHF.

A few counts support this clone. CDR3 region: CARSYGTGGPQPQHF. The CDR3 DNA sequence: TGTGCCAGAAGCTATGGGACAGGGGGCCCTCAGCCCCAGCATTTT. The chain links TRBV7-5 to TRBJ1-5; TRBD1, the table's D call, was not compared with the DNA. TRBV7-5 is an annotated pseudogene. This CDR3 has 15 residues.

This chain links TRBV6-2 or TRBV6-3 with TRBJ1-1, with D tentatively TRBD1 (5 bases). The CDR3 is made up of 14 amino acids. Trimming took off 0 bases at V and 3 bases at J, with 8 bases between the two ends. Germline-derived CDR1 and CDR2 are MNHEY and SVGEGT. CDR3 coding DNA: TGTGCCAGCAGTTACTCATGGGGGGACACTGAAGCTTTCTTT. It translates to CASSYSWGDTEAFF.

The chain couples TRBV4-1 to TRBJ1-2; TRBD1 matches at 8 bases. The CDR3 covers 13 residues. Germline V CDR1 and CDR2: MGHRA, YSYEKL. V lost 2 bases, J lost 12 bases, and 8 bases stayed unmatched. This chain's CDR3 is CASSQLQGGENTF. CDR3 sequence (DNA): TGCGCCAGCAGCCAACTACAGGGGGGAGAAAACACCTTC.